This TCR beta chain was recovered during a study of control samples from healthy donors and cancer patients. The ends were cut back, 1 base at V and 7 bases at J, with 11 bases in the middle. Germline V lookup: CDR1 SGHTA, CDR2 FQGTGA. The CDR3 is 14 amino acids. Profiled with immunoSEQ multiplex PCR; TCRdb holds only in-frame clones, not every one. The sample holds some 78,000 clones; around nine tenths are singletons and the top ten take about 7.6%. The chain links TRBV7-3 to TRBJ2-1; weak D call: TRBD2 (5 bases). The origin of this receptor is a woman aged 55-75 years in good health. Sequencing input: blood. The CDR3 DNA sequence: TGTGCCAGCAGCTTAATCGTTAGCGCGAATGAGCAGTTCTTC. Residues: CASSLIVSANEQFF.